A selection of T cell receptor beta chains follows, all from one sample in a study of cytomegalovirus exposure and HLA in healthy donors. Some clones are missing from TCRdb's copy, which holds only in-frame ones; the method was immunoSEQ multiplex PCR. The sample contains 150,000 to 180,000 clones, approximately 80% of which appear only once. The sample comprised PBMCs. The receptors were gathered from a woman aged 40 to 49 in good health and CMV-seropositive. The CDR3 runs from the conserved cysteine through the conserved F or W. Each record gives: clone size, J gene, V gene, D gene, CDR3 protein, CDR3 DNA. D genes are given only for firm matches. Where a row states a size, it is once, few, many or the class of an expanded clone; other rows omit it.

>-|TRBJ2-3|TRBV14|TRBD1
CASSHRQGVGTDTQYF
TGTGCCAGCAGCCATAGACAGGGGGTCGGCACAGATACGCAGTATTTT
>-|TRBJ1-2|TRBV18|-
CASSPSITGDYGYTF
TGTGCCAGCTCACCGAGTATAACGGGGGACTATGGCTACACCTTC
>-|TRBJ1-2|TRBV27|TRBD1
CASSLLTLGGEVPYGYTF
TGTGCCAGCAGTTTACTCACACTAGGGGGCGAGGTCCCCTATGGCTACACCTTC
>once|TRBJ2-7|TRBV27|TRBD1
CASSLSRTGSYEQYF
TGTGCCAGCAGTTTATCCCGGACAGGGTCCTACGAGCAGTACTTC
>-|TRBJ2-5|TRBV7-7|TRBD2
CASSPRAQAKRLAGGPKTQYF
TGTGCTAGCAGCCCAAGGGCACAGGCGAAAAGACTAGCGGGAGGGCCAAAGACCCAGTACTTC
>-|TRBJ2-1|TRBV29-1|TRBD1
CSVESLGQEYNEQFF
TGCAGCGTTGAAAGTCTTGGACAGGAGTACAATGAGCAGTTCTTC
>-|TRBJ2-7|TRBV14|TRBD2
CASSHLTSGSSREQYF
TGTGCCAGCAGCCACCTGACTAGCGGGAGCTCTCGCGAGCAGTACTTC
>once|TRBJ2-1|TRBV29-1|TRBD2
CSVSGTSGSPTQFF
TGCAGCGTTTCCGGGACTAGCGGGAGTCCAACCCAGTTCTTC
>-|TRBJ1-2|TRBV30|TRBD1
CAWRGQGLGGYTF
TGTGCCTGGAGGGGACAGGGGCTGGGGGGCTACACCTTC
>-|TRBJ2-1|TRBV11-3|TRBD2
CASSVTGTSYYNEQFF
TGTGCCAGCAGCGTGACCGGGACTAGCTACTACAATGAGCAGTTCTTC
>once|TRBJ2-3|TRBV5-1|-
CASSFIPGSPPQDTQYF
TGCGCCAGCAGCTTTATTCCGGGATCACCACCCCAAGATACGCAGTATTTT
>once|TRBJ2-3|TRBV10-1|-
CASSELGESDTQYF
TGCGCCAGCAGTGAGTTAGGGGAATCAGATACGCAGTATTTT
>-|TRBJ1-5|TRBV19|TRBD1
CASRQGDRGNQPQHF
TGTGCCAGTCGACAGGGGGACAGGGGTAATCAGCCCCAGCATTTT
>-|TRBJ2-7|TRBV5-1|TRBD1
CASSNRTGWAYEQYF
TGCGCCAGCAGCAACCGGACAGGGTGGGCCTACGAGCAGTACTTC
>-|TRBJ1-4|TRBV5-4|-
CASTIDRINEKLFF
TGTGCCAGCACCATTGACAGGATTAATGAAAAACTGTTTTTT
>few|TRBJ2-1|TRBV7-2|TRBD1
CASSLRLIGTAYNEQFF
TGTGCCAGCAGCTTACGCCTTATCGGGACAGCTTACAATGAGCAGTTCTTC
>-|TRBJ2-1|TRBV20-1|-
CSAPRGWQFF
TGCAGTGCTCCAAGGGGATGGCAGTTCTTC
>-|TRBJ1-5|TRBV7-9|-
CASSRGAGQNQPQHF
TGTGCCAGCAGCCGCGGGGCGGGGCAGAATCAGCCCCAGCATTTT
>-|TRBJ2-2|TRBV12-5|TRBD1
CASGRQGSNTGELFF
TGTGCTAGTGGGCGACAGGGCTCGAACACCGGGGAGCTGTTTTTT
>once|TRBJ2-7|TRBV5-1|TRBD2
CASSLGGRNSYEQYF
TGCGCCAGCAGCTTGGGCGGGAGAAACTCCTACGAGCAGTACTTC
>-|TRBJ2-7|TRBV28|TRBD2
CASSELAGAYEQYF
TGTGCCAGCAGTGAGCTAGCGGGAGCCTACGAGCAGTACTTC
>-|TRBJ1-3|TRBV11-2|-
CASSRDSYNTIYF
TGTGCCAGCAGCCGAGACAGTTATAACACCATATATTTT
>-|TRBJ2-7|TRBV5-1|-
CASSLAPVTPYEQYF
TGCGCCAGCAGCTTGGCCCCGGTAACCCCCTACGAGCAGTACTTC
>-|TRBJ2-7|TRBV18|-
CASSPGDSYEQYF
TGTGCCAGCTCACCGGGAGACTCCTACGAGCAGTACTTC
>-|TRBJ2-1|TRBV7-3|TRBD2
CASSAKPGRASEDEQFF
TGTGCCAGCAGCGCCAAACCCGGGAGGGCCTCGGAGGATGAGCAGTTCTTC
>-|TRBJ2-1|TRBV5-4|TRBD1
CASSWGQGSYNEQFF
TGTGCCAGCAGCTGGGGACAGGGAAGTTACAATGAGCAGTTCTTC
>-|TRBJ2-1|TRBV19|TRBD1
CASSRQGATYNEQFF
TGTGCCAGTAGTAGACAGGGGGCTACTTACAATGAGCAGTTCTTC
>few|TRBJ1-1|TRBV11-2|-
CASKGGYTEAFF
TGTGCCAGCAAGGGGGGGTACACTGAAGCTTTCTTT
>-|TRBJ1-1|TRBV5-1|TRBD1
CASSPVQGAQGAEAFF
TGCGCCAGCAGCCCCGTACAGGGGGCGCAGGGAGCTGAAGCTTTCTTT
>-|TRBJ1-1|TRBV5-8|-
CASSFYGLKNTEAFF
TGTGCCAGCAGCTTCTATGGACTTAAGAACACTGAAGCTTTCTTT
>-|TRBJ2-1|TRBV4-1|-
CASSQDAGSNSYNEQFF
TGCGCCAGCAGCCAAGATGCCGGGAGTAACTCCTACAATGAGCAGTTCTTC
>-|TRBJ2-7|TRBV30|TRBD2
CAWSAGTIYEQYF
TGTGCCTGGAGTGCCGGGACTATCTACGAGCAGTACTTC
>-|TRBJ1-1|TRBV5-1|TRBD1
CASSLVPGQEAEAFF
TGCGCCAGCAGCTTGGTACCGGGACAGGAAGCTGAAGCTTTCTTT
>-|TRBJ2-7|TRBV5-1|-
CASKGGRNYEQYF
TGCGCCAGCAAGGGGGGGCGCAACTACGAGCAGTACTTC
>-|TRBJ2-1|TRBV13|-
CASSSGGNEQFF
TGTGCCAGCAGCTCTGGGGGGAATGAGCAGTTCTTC
>once|TRBJ2-7|TRBV30|-
CACGGYEQYF
TGTGCCTGCGGGGGATACGAGCAGTACTTC
>-|TRBJ2-2|TRBV5-1|-
CASSLRSFTGELFF
TGCGCCAGCAGCTTGCGTAGTTTCACCGGGGAGCTGTTTTTT
>-|TRBJ2-1|TRBV7-8|-
CASSRDNEQFF
TGTGCCAGCAGCCGGGACAATGAGCAGTTCTTC
>once|TRBJ2-6|TRBV21-1|-
CASPSEEAGGPKVTGANVLTF
TGTGCCAGCCCCTCAGAGGAAGCGGGAGGGCCAAAAGTAACTGGGGCCAACGTCCTGACTTTC
>-|TRBJ2-7|TRBV6-6|TRBD1
CASSGTAYEQYF
TGTGCCAGCAGCGGGACAGCCTACGAGCAGTACTTC
>-|TRBJ2-3|TRBV7-9|-
CASNKGLASPDTQYF
TGTGCCAGCAACAAAGGGCTAGCAAGCCCAGATACGCAGTATTTT
>-|TRBJ2-1|TRBV5-1|TRBD2
CASSLGLAGGILTTEQFF
TGCGCCAGCAGCCTGGGACTAGCGGGAGGTATCTTAACAACTGAGCAGTTCTTC
>-|TRBJ1-5|TRBV7-2|-
CASSRTVSNQPQHF
TGTGCCAGCAGCCGCACAGTTAGCAATCAGCCCCAGCATTTT
>-|TRBJ2-2|TRBV7-3|TRBD2
CASSSVAGGELFF
TGTGCCAGCAGCTCAGTAGCGGGGGGGGAGCTGTTTTTT
>medium-sized|TRBJ2-6|TRBV7-9|TRBD1
CASSATGGFAGANVLTF
TGTGCCAGCAGCGCGACAGGGGGGTTCGCTGGGGCCAACGTCCTGACTTTC
>-|TRBJ1-2|TRBV1|-
CTSSQDFLGDRNFYGYTF
TGCACCAGCAGCCAAGATTTCCTCGGGGACAGGAATTTCTATGGCTACACCTTC
>-|TRBJ2-7|TRBV7-8|-
CASSFGHLNYEQYF
TGTGCCAGCAGCTTCGGACATTTGAACTACGAGCAGTACTTC
>-|TRBJ2-3|TRBV30|-
CAWRHATDTQYF
TGTGCCTGGCGACACGCCACAGATACGCAGTATTTT
>-|TRBJ1-5|TRBV28|-
CASSLGTSGVKPQHF
TGTGCCAGCAGTTTAGGGACTTCGGGAGTTAAGCCCCAGCATTTT
>-|TRBJ1-2|TRBV2|-
CASSEAPGAGYTF
TGTGCCAGCAGTGAAGCCCCAGGGGCTGGCTACACCTTC
>few|TRBJ2-7|TRBV18|-
CASSPPYTTYEQYF
TGTGCCAGCTCACCACCGTACACCACCTACGAGCAGTACTTC
>-|TRBJ2-3|TRBV5-1|-
CASRLGQIADTQYF
TGCGCCAGCAGGCTCGGACAAATAGCAGATACGCAGTATTTT
>few|TRBJ1-3|TRBV6-6|-
CASSKQGPGNTIYF
TGTGCCAGCAGCAAACAGGGACCCGGAAACACCATATATTTT
>-|TRBJ2-7|TRBV11-3|-
CASSLAQVSYEQYF
TGTGCCAGCAGCCTGGCACAGGTCTCCTACGAGCAGTACTTC
>once|TRBJ2-3|TRBV27|-
CASSIREADTQYF
TGTGCCAGCAGTATCAGGGAGGCAGATACGCAGTATTTT
>-|TRBJ1-5|TRBV28|-
CASSGAGFSSNQPQHF
TGTGCCAGCAGTGGCGCGGGGTTTAGTAGCAATCAGCCCCAGCATTTT
>-|TRBJ1-5|TRBV27|TRBD1
CASSTLRQGLGQPQHF
TGTGCCAGCAGTACCCTCAGACAGGGATTGGGTCAGCCCCAGCATTTT
>-|TRBJ1-1|TRBV9|-
CASSVAVNTEAFF
TGTGCCAGCAGCGTAGCCGTGAACACTGAAGCTTTCTTT
>-|TRBJ1-2|TRBV5-8|TRBD1
CASSLGQGTYGYTF
TGTGCCAGCAGCTTGGGACAGGGGACCTATGGCTACACCTTC